This passage covers 19 T cell receptor beta chains from one sample sequenced in a study of Graves' ophthalmopathy and Graves' hyperthyroidism. RNA transcripts yielded amplified TCR beta CDR3 regions. HTBI primers were used in a first-round RT-PCR, which preceded a second-round multiplex PCR. Each CDR3 protein is one row after TCRdb ran MiXCR on the multiplex PCR reads. The repertoire holds some 350,000 distinct CDR3 sequences, about a sixth seen once, with 2.4% in the top ten. The source material was peripheral blood. The receptors originated from an adult woman with stable Graves' hyperthyroidism.

The chain joins TRBV28 to TRBJ1-2; no clear D gene. V dropped 5 bases and J dropped 9 bases, with 22 bases sitting between them. The CDR3 spans 15 residues. From germline, CDR1 is MDHEN and CDR2 SYDVKM. The chain's CDR3 is CASSHLLRVSYCYTF. The CDR3 DNA sequence: TGTGCCAGCAGTCACCTGTTACGGGTCTCGTATTGCTACACCTTC.

This clonotype was counted ten times or more. This rearrangement joins TRBV19 to TRBJ1-1; D call uncertain. Germline values: CDR1 LNHDA, CDR2 SQIVND (reference sequence). Trimming took off 4 bases at V and 3 bases at J, with 9 bases between the two ends. The CDR3 covers 13 residues. DNA for the CDR3: TGTGCCAGTAGTACCATGGCGGACACTGAAGCTTTCTTT. Translation: CASSTMADTEAFF.

This clonotype has ten or more counts. The chain is built from TRBV2 and TRBJ2-3; no clear D gene. Germline CDR1 reads SNHLY; CDR2 reads FYNNEI. V lost 6 bases, J lost 10 bases, and 20 bases lay in between. The CDR3 sequence is 14 residues long. CDR3 region: CASRDREGPIPQYF. The CDR3 nucleotides read TGTGCCAGCAGAGACCGAGAAGGGCCTATTCCGCAGTATTTT.

This clonotype was recorded at least ten times. This chain uses TRBV6-1 with TRBJ1-1, with 8 bases identical to TRBD1. Germline V gene data show CDR1 as MNHNS and CDR2 as SASEGT. The CDR3 totals 17 residues. J was trimmed by 1 base and V by 4 bases; bases with no gene match: 11. The chain's CDR3 is CASSVGYTGGENTEAFF. DNA of the CDR3: TGTGCCAGCAGTGTGGGTTATACAGGGGGGGAGAACACTGAAGCTTTCTTT.

This clonotype was counted at least ten times. The chain links TRBV6-1 to TRBJ2-5; D is uncertain. The V gene's germline CDR1 is MNHNS and CDR2 SASEGT. The CDR3 has 13 amino acids. The germline V and J ends were trimmed by 5 bases and 5 bases, with 12 bases remaining between them. The CDR3 region is CASSPRRIETQYF. Written as DNA, the CDR3 is TGTGCCAGCAGTCCCCGTAGGATCGAGACCCAGTACTTC.

This clonotype was seen repeatedly, ten times or more. A much larger clone sits a single nucleotide away, making a read error possible. The CDR3 is CASSSSGNTKNIKYF. The DNA of the CDR3 is TGTGCCAGCAGTTCCTCGGGGAATACCAAAAACATTAAGTACTTC. This chain uses TRBV7-2 with TRBJ2-4; D may be TRBD2 (5 bases). The germline CDR1 and CDR2 sequences are SGHTA and FQGNSA. The CDR3 runs to 15 residues.

The table lists this clonotype with a few counts. V gene TRBV6-2 or TRBV6-3 combines with J gene TRBJ2-2, with TRBD1 as a possible D gene (5 bases). Trimming stripped 8 bases from V and 6 bases from J, with 10 bases between. Per germline, CDR1 MNHEY and CDR2 SVGEGT. The CDR3 length is 12 residues. The CDR3, as DNA: TGTGCCAGCCTAGGGGTCCCCGGGGAGCTGTTTTTT. Protein product: CASLGVPGELFF.

This clonotype has ten or more counts. V is TRBV28 and J is TRBJ2-5; weak D call: TRBD2 (6 bases). The germline V and J ends were trimmed by 6 bases and 5 bases, with 13 bases remaining between them. CDR1 and CDR2 from the germline V gene are MDHEN and SYDVKM. This CDR3 spans 13 amino acids. The CDR3 region is CASSGRRAETQYF. In DNA, the CDR3 is TGTGCCAGCAGCGGGAGACGTGCGGAGACCCAGTACTTC.

This clonotype was seen ten or more times. The chain joins TRBV5-1 to TRBJ1-1; D is ambiguous. From germline, CDR1 is SGHRS and CDR2 YFSETQ. This CDR3 comprises 15 residues. Trimming shortened V by 4 bases and J by 0 bases, and 13 bases separated the two germline ends. In DNA, the CDR3 is TGCGCCAGCAGCCAGCTGACGGGGATGAACACTGAAGCTTTCTTT. Amino acids: CASSQLTGMNTEAFF.

This clonotype was seen at least ten times. As DNA, the CDR3 is TGTGCCTGGACCTCCCGGGGGGGAAACTATGGCTACACCTTC. It yields the protein CAWTSRGGNYGYTF. The J gene is TRBJ1-2, the V gene TRBV30; D might be TRBD1 (5 bases). CDR3 length equals 14 residues. Germline assignment: CDR1 GTSNPN and CDR2 SVGIG (reference sequence). V was shortened by 4 bases and J by 2 bases, with 14 bases between the two germline ends.

This clonotype was detected ten times or more. The genes are TRBV10-2 and TRBJ2-7, with 8 positions matching TRBD2. Germline V CDR1 and CDR2: WSHSY, SAAADI. The CDR3 has 14 amino acids. The V gene end was trimmed by 8 bases and the J gene end by 3 bases; junction bases not matched to a gene: 9. The CDR3 DNA reads TGCGCCAGCCGCTTCGGGACTAGAGGCTACGAGCAGTACTTC. Its translation: CASRFGTRGYEQYF.

Ten or more counts support this clonotype. The rearrangement uses TRBV20-1 and TRBJ2-5; 10 bases match TRBD2. Trimming removed 7 bases from V and 4 bases from J; junction bases left unmatched: 6. The CDR3 is made up of 13 amino acids. Germline V gene data show CDR1 as DFQATT and CDR2 as SNEGSKA (reference sequence). CDR3 nucleotides: TGCAGTGGGCTAGCGGGAGAACGAGAGACCCAGTACTTC. As protein: CSGLAGERETQYF.

This clonotype was observed at least ten times. The chain carries TRBV6-1 and TRBJ2-6; 10 bases line up with TRBD1. The germline gives CDR1 MNHNS, CDR2 SASEGT. The length of the CDR3 is 16 residues. Trimming removed 4 bases from V and 4 bases from J; junction bases left unmatched: 4. CDR3 sequence reads: CASSGQGAQGANVLTF. CDR3 DNA sequence: TGTGCCAGCAGTGGACAGGGGGCTCAAGGGGCCAACGTCCTGACTTTC.

This clonotype was counted many times. The chain combines TRBV7-8 with TRBJ2-7, with TRBD2 identical over 9 bases. The CDR3 totals 16 residues. Trimming at V came to 1 base and at J to 4 bases, leaving 8 bases not matched to a gene. The germline V gene has CDR1 SGHVS and CDR2 FQNEAQ. The DNA of the CDR3 is TGTGCCAGCAGCTTAGAATGGGCTAGCGGGGTATACGAGCAGTACTTC. Protein product: CASSLEWASGVYEQYF.

This clonotype was counted ten times or more. The chain couples TRBV15 to TRBJ1-1, with D perhaps TRBD1 (6 bases). The V gene lost 1 base and the J gene lost 0 bases, with 9 bases spanning the gap. Germline V gives CDR1 LNHNV, CDR2 YYDKDF (reference sequence). The CDR3 has 15 residues. The CDR3 DNA sequence: TGTGCCACCAGCAGAGCCCAGGGGATGAACACTGAAGCTTTCTTT. This codes for CATSRAQGMNTEAFF.

There are many counts of this clonotype. V is TRBV20-1 and J is TRBJ2-7; 9 bases agree with TRBD2. CDR3 size: 14 residues. Trimming took 3 bases from V and 7 from J; bases not matched to a gene: 10. From germline, CDR1 is DFQATT and CDR2 SNEGSKA (reference sequence). The CDR3, as DNA: TGCAGTGCTAGTAGGGCGGGAGGGCCGCGAGAGCAGTACTTC. Its protein product is CSASRAGGPREQYF.

This clonotype was seen ten or more times. V gene TRBV28 combines with J gene TRBJ1-1, with unresolved D. CDR1 is MDHEN, CDR2 SYDVKM, per germline. Trimming left V 0 bases short and J 0 bases short, with 8 bases between. The CDR3 is 15 amino acids. The CDR3 bases are TGTGCCAGCAGTTTATGGGAGGGTTTGAACACTGAAGCTTTCTTT. Encoded protein: CASSLWEGLNTEAFF.

In its sample, this clonotype was seen many times. V usage is TRBV28 and J usage is TRBJ1-3; D gene unclear. Germline V gene data show CDR1 as MDHEN and CDR2 as SYDVKM. The V gene lost 7 bases and the J gene lost 4 bases, with 14 bases spanning the gap. The length of the CDR3 is 14 residues. The chain's CDR3 is CASTQRSGGNTIYF. CDR3 DNA: TGTGCCAGCACCCAAAGGTCGGGGGGAAACACCATATATTTT.

The rearrangement uses TRBV30 and TRBJ2-5; tentatively, D is TRBD1 (6 bases). Between the trimmed V and J ends, which lost 3 bases and 7 bases, there was a span of 15 bases. The CDR3 length is 13 residues. Germline V gene sequence: CDR1 GTSNPN, CDR2 SVGIG (reference sequence). CDR3 sequence (DNA): TGTGCCTGGAGCGACAGGACCTGGGGGACCCAGTACTTC. It translates to CAWSDRTWGTQYF.